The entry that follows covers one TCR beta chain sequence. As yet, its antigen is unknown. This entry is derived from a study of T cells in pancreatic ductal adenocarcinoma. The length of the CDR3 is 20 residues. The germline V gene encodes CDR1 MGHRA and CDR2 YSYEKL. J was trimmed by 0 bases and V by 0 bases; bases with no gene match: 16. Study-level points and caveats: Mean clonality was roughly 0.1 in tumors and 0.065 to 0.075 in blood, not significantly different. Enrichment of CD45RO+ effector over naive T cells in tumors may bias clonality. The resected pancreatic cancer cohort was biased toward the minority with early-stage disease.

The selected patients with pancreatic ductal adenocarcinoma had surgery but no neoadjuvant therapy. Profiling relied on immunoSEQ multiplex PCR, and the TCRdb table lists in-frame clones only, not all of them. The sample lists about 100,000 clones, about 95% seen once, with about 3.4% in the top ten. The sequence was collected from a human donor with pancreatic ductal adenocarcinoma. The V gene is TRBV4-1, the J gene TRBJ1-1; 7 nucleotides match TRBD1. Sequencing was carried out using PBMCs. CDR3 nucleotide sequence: TGCGCCAGCAGCCAAGATCAGACAGGGCGAGCCGGAGCATTGAACACTGAAGCTTTCTTT. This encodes CASSQDQTGRAGALNTEAFF.